This T cell receptor (beta chain) was observed in a study of liver allograft versus peripheral blood T cells (dated by TCRdb to the early 2020s). Some background on the complete study: T cell receptor repertoires present within transplanted livers were compared with repertoires in the peripheral blood of liver transplant recipients. The study at large found these results: T cell receptor repertoires inside liver allografts were reported to differ from those detected in peripheral blood.

By sample share, this clonotype is medium-sized (0.01 to 0.1%). This clone's antigen is unknown. No much larger clone exists at a distance of one base, and base qualities are not known. The CDR1 and CDR2 encoded by the germline V gene are MNHEY and SVGAGI. Reading from cysteine to phenylalanine, the CDR3 counts 19 amino acids. Only the CDR3 portion is preserved as DNA: 57 bases, with reading frame beginning at the first base. The junction shows trimming of 0 bases on V and 3 bases on J, and the gene matches do not reach 12 bases of it. TCRdb records Illumina MiSeq as the sequencer. TCRdb reran the public reads through fastp at Q25 and MiXCR, keeping productive beta chains. Each entry merges the rows of one CDR3 protein and shows their most common DNA and genes. The sample data list about 3,700 distinct CDR3 sequences, and 15% of these were observed just once. The ten most abundant clones make up roughly 4% of the sample.

The rearranged chain carries TRBV6-5 and TRBJ2-7; 12 middle bases align to TRBD2. The receptor comes from a human patient who had a liver transplant. After a transplant, the graft donor may have provided part of the T cells. In nucleotides, the sequence is TGTGCCAGCAGTTACTCGGACAGGGGACTAGCGGGTGCCAACTACGAGCAGTACTTC. It encodes CASSYSDRGLAGANYEQYF.